This T cell receptor (beta chain) stems from a study of early stage breast cancer tumors. Across the study: Of about 17 invasive breast tumors, about a dozen were hormone receptor-positive, HER2-negative. Each sample averaged approximately 9.6-fold read coverage. Findings and limits, study-wide: Most shared enriched TCRB sequences were commonly generated ones. Tumor and normal breast were distinguished via blood comparison in about 90% of the 16 patients.

Method: immunoSEQ multiplex PCR; TCRdb's copy keeps in-frame clones and lacks some. Of tens of thousands of clones listed, around 80% were seen once; the top ten hold around 3.6%. This CDR3 has 17 amino acids. The junction had 11 bases not matched to a gene; V was cut back by 3 bases and J by 3 bases. Germline values: CDR1 LNHDA, CDR2 SQIVND (reference sequence). This clone has more than one count but fewer than ten. What it binds is unknown. V is TRBV19 and J is TRBJ2-1; 7 bases line up with TRBD2. Sequenced material: blood. The source of this sequence is a person aged 35-50 years with breast cancer. CDR3 sequence reads: CASSIPRGEGFYNEQFF. For the CDR3, the DNA is TGTGCCAGTAGTATCCCCCGGGGGGAGGGCTTCTACAATGAGCAGTTCTTC. Looking up the rest from reference TRBV19 and TRBJ2-1 gives the full variable domain: DGGITQSPKYLFRKEGQNVTLSCEQNLNHDAMYWYRQDPGQGLRLIYYSQIVNDFQKGDIAEGYSVSREKKESFPLTVTSAQKNPTAFYLCASSIPRGEGFYNEQFFGPGTRLTVL.